The TCR beta chain described here comes from a study of molecular identifiers for immune sequencing clone quantification. Study-wide results and limits: Spiked Jurkat TCR RNA originating from one cell could reportedly be identified amid roughly 970,000 naive cells.

Trimming left V 6 bases short and J 5 bases short, with 16 bases between. There are 14 residues in the CDR3. The germline gives CDR1 MNHEY, CDR2 SVGEGT. Note on this clonotype: What it binds is unknown.

One entry per CDR3 protein, called by TCRdb with MiXCR from the PCR reads. The sample includes around 480,000 distinct CDR3 sequences, roughly 25% of them seen just once. The chain couples TRBV6-2 or TRBV6-3 to TRBJ2-5; TRBD1 is a possible D gene (5 bases). Sequencing was done on a sample of naive CD8+ T cells from blood, with Jurkat cell RNA spiked in. Subset reported: FACS-sorted CD8+CD4-CCR7+CD45RA+ naive T cells. The sequence was obtained from a human donor in good health. Some libraries in this study had Jurkat cell RNA spiked in. CDR3 coding DNA: TGTGCCAGCAGGGTTGCTCCCAGGGTTGAGACCCAGTACTTC. Its protein product is CASRVAPRVETQYF.